This T cell receptor beta chain was obtained from a study of siplizumab effects on memory and regulatory T cells. Clones were sequenced by immunoSEQ multiplex PCR, and TCRdb holds only the in-frame ones, with some missing. Seen here are about 56,000 clones, around 97% observed once, and the top ten hold about 1.1%. Comments on this clone: Antigen specificity is unknown.

Whole-study results and caveats: Siplizumab produced a significant drop in alloreactive sequences attributable to unstimulated CD4+ memory cells. Memory cells seemed less diverse than naive T cells, which also seemed major contributors to the alloresponse. In siplizumab conditions, mappable alloreactive CD4+ clones averaged around 64% Treg-derived, against approximately 27% in controls.

Germline lookup yields CDR1 MNHEY and CDR2 SVGAGI. V was shortened by 2 bases and J by 2 bases, with 13 bases between the two germline ends. The CDR3 loop spans 15 amino acids. The sequenced sample consisted of naive CD8+ T cells sorted from blood. The receptor was derived from a human donor in good health. The chain uses TRBV6-5 and TRBJ2-7, with D possibly TRBD2 on 6 matching bases. In nucleotides, the CDR3 is TGTGCCAGCAGTTACGGAACGGGAGAAGCCTACGAGCAGTACTTC. Amino acids: CASSYGTGEAYEQYF.